Following are 12 T cell receptor beta chains from one sample sequenced in a study of shared clonotypes between healthy human individuals. TCRdb's table, derived via immunoSEQ multiplex PCR, lists solely in-frame clones and lacks some. The data contain about 120,000 clones, around two thirds of them singletons. Material: memory CD8+ T cells sorted from blood. The subset was: CD45RO+ cells pooled with CCR7-negative TemRA cells. Source of these receptors: a woman aged 30 to 39 in good health.

This clone was detected ten times or more. The chain recombines TRBV7-8 with TRBJ1-5; D is possibly TRBD1 (5 bases). The CDR3 has 15 amino acids. V was shortened by 0 bases and J by 5 bases, with 11 bases between the two germline ends. Per the germline V gene, CDR1 is SGHVS and CDR2 is FQNEAQ. The CDR3 is CASSLAAGGDQPQHF. In DNA, the CDR3 is TGTGCCAGCAGCTTAGCTGCCGGAGGGGATCAGCCCCAGCATTTT.

V usage is TRBV6-5 and J usage is TRBJ2-3; 8 nucleotides align to TRBD2. Germline-derived CDR1 and CDR2 are MNHEY and SVGAGI. The length of the CDR3 is 15 residues. V lost 4 bases to trimming and J lost 1 base; unmatched junction nucleotides: 4. The CDR3 loop reads CASSSRGEGTDTQYF. CDR3 DNA sequence: TGTGCCAGCAGTTCGCGGGGGGAAGGCACAGATACGCAGTATTTT.

The chain has TRBV19 and TRBJ1-1, with D unclear. V lost 1 base, J lost 0 bases, and 9 bases lay in between. Germline CDR1 and CDR2: LNHDA and SQIVND (reference sequence). This CDR3 spans 15 amino acids. CDR3 DNA sequence: TGTGCCAGTAGTATAGTGCCGGGCATGAACACTGAAGCTTTCTTT. Translation: CASSIVPGMNTEAFF.

Remarks on this clone: Just one base apart from a much larger clone, this may be a read error. This chain uses TRBV11-3 with TRBJ1-1, with D tentatively TRBD1 (5 bases). This CDR3 is built from 13 residues. Germline loops: CDR1 SGHNT, CDR2 YENEEA. V lost 5 bases to trimming and J lost 1 base, with 8 bases between them. CDR3 region: CASSPTENTEAFF. DNA for the CDR3: TGTGCCAGCAGCCCGACAGAGAACACTGAAGCTTTCTTT.

This sequence joins TRBV5-1 and TRBJ2-7; 10 nucleotides line up with TRBD1. The length of the CDR3 is 14 residues. V was pared by 0 bases and J by 6 bases, with 3 bases of the junction left unmatched. The germline V gene has CDR1 SGHRS and CDR2 YFSETQ. CDR3 loop: CASSLGDRGSEQYF. The CDR3 DNA sequence: TGCGCCAGCAGCTTGGGGGACAGGGGTAGCGAGCAGTACTTC.

V and J are TRBV7-8 and TRBJ2-7; 8 bases are a match to TRBD2. V was clipped by 4 bases and J by 3 bases; unmatched bases: 8. From germline, CDR1 is SGHVS and CDR2 FQNEAQ. The CDR3 has 15 residues. Here the CDR3 DNA reads TGTGCCAGCAGCTGGGACGGGGGGGTCTTCTACGAGCAGTACTTC. As protein: CASSWDGGVFYEQYF.

The J gene is TRBJ2-7, the V gene TRBV5-6; the D gene is possibly TRBD2 (6 bases). The CDR3 extends over 14 amino acids. V gave up 4 bases and J gave up 1 base, with 12 bases separating them. Germline values: CDR1 SGHDT, CDR2 YYEEEE. CDR3 amino acids: CASSPGAGSYEQYF. CDR3 in DNA: TGTGCCAGCAGCCCAGGAGCGGGTTCCTACGAGCAGTACTTC.

The rearrangement links TRBV19 to TRBJ2-7, with 9 bases fitting TRBD1. This CDR3 is 15 amino acids long. Looked up from germline, CDR1 is LNHDA and CDR2 is SQIVND (reference sequence). J was trimmed by 3 bases and V by 6 bases; bases with no gene match: 9. CDR3 coding DNA: TGTGCCAGTAGGCCCCGGGACAGGGCTAACTACGAGCAGTACTTC. Its translation is CASRPRDRANYEQYF.

This clone was detected many times. This sequence joins TRBV29-1 and TRBJ2-1; possible D gene TRBD2, 6 bases. Germline V gene lookup returns CDR1 SQVTM and CDR2 ANQGSEA. V was clipped by 1 base and J by 7 bases, with 14 bases between them. This CDR3 has 14 residues. CDR3 in amino acids: CSVEAWVGGNEQFF. CDR3 coding DNA: TGCAGCGTTGAAGCCTGGGTTGGGGGGAATGAGCAGTTCTTC.

The chain is built from TRBV6-5 and TRBJ1-3; D not certain. Trimming stripped 2 bases from V and 6 bases from J, with 17 bases between. Per the germline V gene, CDR1 is MNHEY and CDR2 is SVGAGI. This CDR3 comprises 16 residues. The CDR3 loop reads CASSYDKRSRENTIYF. CDR3 in DNA: TGTGCCAGCAGTTACGATAAACGGTCCCGGGAAAACACCATATATTTT.

The V and J genes are TRBV16 and TRBJ2-1; 7 bases are a match to TRBD1. Germline CDR1 KGHSY, CDR2 FQNENV. The CDR3 extends over 12 amino acids. J lost 11 bases, V lost 3 bases, and 4 bases had no gene match. The CDR3 DNA follows: TGTGCCAGCAGCCACCCGGGACAGAAGCAGTTCTTC. Its protein is CASSHPGQKQFF. Variable domain in full (rest from reference TRBV16 and TRBJ2-1): GEEVAQTPKHLVRGEGQKAKLYCAPIKGHSYVFWYQQVLKNEFKFLISFQNENVFDETGMPKERFSAKCLPNSPCSLEIQATKLEDSAVYFCASSHPGQKQFFGPGTRLTVL.

This clone occurred once. V usage is TRBV25-1 and J usage is TRBJ2-1; no clear D gene. The germline CDR1 and CDR2 sequences are MGHDK and SYGVNS. The CDR3 extends over 15 amino acids. Trimming left V 4 bases short and J 2 bases short, with 12 bases between. The CDR3 sequence is CASSGRLTTYNEQFF. The CDR3 DNA is TGTGCCAGCAGTGGGCGCCTTACCACCTACAATGAGCAGTTCTTC.